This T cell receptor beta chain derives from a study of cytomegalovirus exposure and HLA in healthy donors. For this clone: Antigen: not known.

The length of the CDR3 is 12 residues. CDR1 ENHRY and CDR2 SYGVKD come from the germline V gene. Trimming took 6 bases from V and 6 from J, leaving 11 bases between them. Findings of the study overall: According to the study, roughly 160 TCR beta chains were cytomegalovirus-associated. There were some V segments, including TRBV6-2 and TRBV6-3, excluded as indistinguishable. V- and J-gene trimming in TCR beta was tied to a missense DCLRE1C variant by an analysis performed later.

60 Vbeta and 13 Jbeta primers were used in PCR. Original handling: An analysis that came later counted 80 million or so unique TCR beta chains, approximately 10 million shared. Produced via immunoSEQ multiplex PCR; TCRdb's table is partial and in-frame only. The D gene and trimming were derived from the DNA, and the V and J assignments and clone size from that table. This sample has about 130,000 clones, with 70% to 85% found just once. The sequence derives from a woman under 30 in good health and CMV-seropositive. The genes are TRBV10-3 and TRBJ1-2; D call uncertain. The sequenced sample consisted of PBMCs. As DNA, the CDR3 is TGTGCCATCAGGTTTCCCCCTAATGGCTACACCTTC. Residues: CAIRFPPNGYTF.